The 20 T cell receptor beta chains presented below share a single source sample, sequenced in a study of sequential checkpoint blockade in melanoma. Clones were read by immunoSEQ multiplex PCR, and TCRdb kept only the in-frame ones, dropping some. The sample consists of some 25,000 clones, 70% to 80% of them appearing once. The treatment was: randomized to nivolumab then ipilimumab (arm A) or the reverse (arm B). Specimen: CD8+ T cells sorted from blood (inferred from file names), collected from a patient given nivolumab and ipilimumab in sequence. Receptors originate from a human donor with melanoma.

This clone appeared once. This chain connects TRBV7-3 to TRBJ1-2, with D maybe TRBD1 (5 bases). Trimming pared 8 bases from V and 7 bases from J, leaving 8 bases between. The CDR3 is 10 residues long. The germline V gene has CDR1 SGHTA and CDR2 FQGTGA. In DNA, the CDR3 is TGTGCCAGCTTCAGGGCTGGCTACACCTTC. Translating it yields CASFRAGYTF.

CDR3 residues: CASSPRQGGGELFF. For the CDR3, the DNA is TGCGCCAGCAGTCCCAGACAGGGTGGAGGGGAGCTGTTTTTT. This sequence joins TRBV23-1 and TRBJ2-2, with TRBD1 identical over 7 bases. TRBV23-1 counts as an open reading frame of uncertain function. This CDR3 is built from 14 residues. V lost 4 bases, J lost 8 bases, and 7 bases stayed unmatched.

The chain links TRBV2 to TRBJ1-1; D gene uncertain. Germline V gene sequence: CDR1 SNHLY, CDR2 FYNNEI. The CDR3 length is 14 residues. V was pared by 6 bases and J by 0 bases, with 11 bases between. This CDR3 is CASRDEGVNTEAFF. CDR3 coding DNA: TGTGCCAGCAGGGACGAGGGCGTGAACACTGAAGCTTTCTTT. The variable domain in full, with the rest retrieved from reference TRBV2 and TRBJ1-1, is EPEVTQTPSHQVTQMGQEVILRCVPISNHLYFYWYRQILGQKVEFLVSFYNNEISEKSEIFDDQFSVERPDGSNFTLKIRSTKLEDSAMYFCASRDEGVNTEAFFGQGTRLTVV.

The chain recombines TRBV27 with TRBJ1-6, with 11 bases fitting TRBD1. J lost 11 bases, V lost 2 bases, and 2 bases had no gene match. The CDR3 extends over 14 amino acids. Germline CDR1 MNHEY, CDR2 SMNVEV (reference sequence). The DNA of the CDR3 is TGTGCCAGCAGTTTAGGGACAGGGGGGCCACCCCTCCACTTT. It yields the protein CASSLGTGGPPLHF.

J is TRBJ2-5 and V is TRBV7-9; 7 bases match TRBD1. The germline V gene has CDR1 SEHNR and CDR2 FQNEAQ (reference sequence). This CDR3 is built from 11 residues. The trim removed 8 bases at V and 11 bases at J, leaving 8 bases unmatched. The CDR3 spells CASRAQGEQYF. Here the CDR3 DNA reads TGTGCCAGCCGAGCTCAGGGGGAGCAGTACTTC.

The V and J genes are TRBV2 and TRBJ1-6; unclear D gene. In germline, CDR1 is SNHLY, CDR2 FYNNEI. With 3 bases removed from V and 7 bases from J, the gap between germline ends came to 10 bases. CDR3 length: 14 amino acids. The CDR3: CASSDFGENSPLHF. CDR3 nucleotides: TGTGCCAGCAGTGATTTTGGGGAGAATTCACCCCTCCACTTT.

The chain combines TRBV19 with TRBJ1-2, with 7 positions matching TRBD1. The CDR3 has 13 amino acids. CDR1 LNHDA and CDR2 SQIVND come from the germline V gene (reference sequence). V shed 8 bases, J shed 4 bases, and the junction held 7 bases outside the gene matches. DNA of the CDR3: TGTGCCAGTGGATGGGGACAGTTCTATGGCTACACCTTC. Residues: CASGWGQFYGYTF.

The rearrangement uses TRBV9 and TRBJ2-2, with TRBD2 matching 11 bases. Germline CDR1 and CDR2: SGDLS and YYNGEE. The CDR3 has 18 residues. V was clipped by 0 bases and J by 0 bases; unmatched bases: 4. The CDR3 protein is CASSVDRSGGANTGELFF. The CDR3 region has the DNA TGTGCCAGCAGCGTAGACCGTAGCGGGGGGGCGAACACCGGGGAGCTGTTTTTT.

This clone was found a few times. The chain employs TRBV27 and TRBJ2-3; 7 bases map to TRBD2. V lost 2 bases, J lost 4 bases, and 3 bases stayed unmatched. This CDR3 is built from 14 residues. CDR1 and CDR2 (germline): MNHEY, SMNVEV (reference sequence). The CDR3 sequence: CASSLAGESDTQYF. DNA for the CDR3: TGTGCCAGCAGTTTAGCGGGGGAATCAGATACGCAGTATTTT.

The chain links TRBV7-2 to TRBJ2-5; TRBD2 matches 11 bases. Trimming took 4 bases from V and 2 from J; bases not matched to a gene: 6. Germline V gene sequence: CDR1 SGHTA, CDR2 FQGNSA. This CDR3 is 16 amino acids long. CDR3: CASSSGSGGGQETQYF. In DNA, the CDR3 is TGTGCCAGCAGCTCCGGTAGCGGGGGGGGTCAAGAGACCCAGTACTTC.

The chain links TRBV7-9 to TRBJ1-2; D perhaps matches TRBD1 (5 bases). Germline V gene lookup returns CDR1 SEHNR and CDR2 FQNEAQ (reference sequence). The CDR3 is 12 amino acids. V lost 8 bases and J 8 bases, leaving 15 bases between the germline ends. In nucleotides, the CDR3 is TGTGCCAGCTCCCTTCAGGGCAGGGGCTACACCTTC. As protein: CASSLQGRGYTF.

The chain has TRBV30 and TRBJ2-7; TRBD2 matches 13 bases. The CDR3 runs 14 residues. Germline V lookup: CDR1 GTSNPN, CDR2 SVGIG (reference sequence). V lost 0 bases, J lost 5 bases, and 1 base stayed unmatched. For the CDR3, the DNA is TGTGCCTGGAGTGTACTAGCGGGGGGGAACGAGCAGTACTTC. It translates to CAWSVLAGGNEQYF.

V usage is TRBV6-1 and J usage is TRBJ2-2; unclear D gene. Germline CDR1 and CDR2: MNHNS and SASEGT. Trimming stripped 4 bases from V and 7 bases from J, with 4 bases between. The CDR3 has 11 residues. CDR3 residues: CASSAGGELFF. CDR3 coding DNA: TGTGCCAGCAGTGCAGGCGGGGAGCTGTTTTTT.

This sequence joins TRBV7-2 and TRBJ2-1, with D perhaps TRBD1 (5 bases). V shed 5 bases and J shed 8 bases, with 25 bases lying between them. This CDR3 is built from 17 residues. Germline loops: CDR1 SGHTA, CDR2 FQGNSA. The CDR3 here is CASSRPLTAMTRDEQFF. DNA for the CDR3: TGTGCCAGCAGCCGCCCGTTGACAGCTATGACAAGAGATGAGCAGTTCTTC.

The V gene is TRBV9, the J gene TRBJ2-1; 7 bases map to TRBD2. V shed 0 bases and J 1 base; nucleotides not matched to a gene: 7. Germline lookup yields CDR1 SGDLS and CDR2 YYNGEE. The CDR3 length is 17 residues. The CDR3 region is CASSVAGGRRSYNEQFF. Here the CDR3 DNA reads TGTGCCAGCAGCGTAGCCGGCGGGAGAAGATCCTACAATGAGCAGTTCTTC.

This rearrangement joins TRBV6-5 to TRBJ2-1; 7 bases fit TRBD1. The junction had 4 bases not matched to a gene; V was cut back by 5 bases and J by 6 bases. CDR1 and CDR2 from the germline V gene are MNHEY and SVGAGI. The CDR3 has 13 residues. In DNA form, the CDR3 reads TGTGCCAGCAGTCAAGGGACAGCCAATGAGCAGTTCTTC. It encodes CASSQGTANEQFF.

This clone was recorded once. CDR3 sequence (DNA): TGTGCCAGCAGTTTAGCCGCAGGGGGGTACTACGAGCAGTACTTC. Amino acids: CASSLAAGGYYEQYF. The V gene is TRBV27, the J gene TRBJ2-7; perhaps TRBD1 as D (7 bases). Germline values: CDR1 MNHEY, CDR2 SMNVEV (reference sequence). The CDR3 has 15 residues. V lost 2 bases, J lost 3 bases, and 14 bases lay in between.

This sequence joins TRBV5-1 and TRBJ1-1, with 7 positions matching TRBD1. The V and J ends lost 4 bases and 0 bases, in that order; junction bases with no gene match: 6. The germline gives CDR1 SGHRS, CDR2 YFSETQ. This CDR3 is 15 amino acids long. CDR3 amino acids: CASSTFGTVNTEAFF. The CDR3 region has the DNA TGCGCCAGCAGCACTTTCGGGACAGTGAACACTGAAGCTTTCTTT.

The chain is built from TRBV2 and TRBJ2-3; 8 bases map to TRBD2. The CDR3 has 14 amino acids. Germline CDR1 and CDR2: SNHLY and FYNNEI. The V and J ends lost 2 bases and 3 bases, in that order; junction bases with no gene match: 1. CDR3 DNA: TGTGCCAGCAGTGAACGGGGGGGGACAGATACGCAGTATTTT. As protein: CASSERGGTDTQYF.

In this sample, this clone turned up a few times. V is TRBV27 and J is TRBJ1-6; D is possibly TRBD1 (6 bases). Germline V gene lookup returns CDR1 MNHEY and CDR2 SMNVEV (reference sequence). This CDR3 is built from 13 residues. V was shortened by 4 bases and J by 8 bases, with 9 bases between the two germline ends. This CDR3 is CASSSRGDSPLHF. Written as DNA, the CDR3 is TGTGCCAGCAGTTCCAGGGGTGATTCACCCCTCCACTTT.